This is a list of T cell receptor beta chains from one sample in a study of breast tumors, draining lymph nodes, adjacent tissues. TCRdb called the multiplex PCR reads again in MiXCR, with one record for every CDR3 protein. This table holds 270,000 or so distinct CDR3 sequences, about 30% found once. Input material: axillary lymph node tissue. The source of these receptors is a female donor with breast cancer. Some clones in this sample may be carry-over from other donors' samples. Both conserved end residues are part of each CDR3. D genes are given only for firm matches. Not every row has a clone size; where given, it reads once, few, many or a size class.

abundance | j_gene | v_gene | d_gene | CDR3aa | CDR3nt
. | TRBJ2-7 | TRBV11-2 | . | CASSALGASSVSYEQYF | TGTGCCAGCAGCGCGTTAGGTGCCTCTAGCGTCTCCTACGAGCAGTACTTC
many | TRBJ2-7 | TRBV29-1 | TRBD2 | CSVRTSGFYEQYF | TGCAGCGTCAGGACTAGCGGATTCTACGAGCAGTACTTC
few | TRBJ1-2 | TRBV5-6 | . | CASSQTANYGYTF | TGTGCCAGCAGCCAAACAGCTAACTATGGCTACACCTTC
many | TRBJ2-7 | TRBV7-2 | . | CASSLAPWTQYEQYF | TGTGCCAGCAGCTTAGCGCCTTGGACGCAGTACGAGCAGTACTTC
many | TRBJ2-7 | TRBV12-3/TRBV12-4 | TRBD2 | CASSPWREGLYEQYF | TGTGCCAGCAGTCCCTGGCGGGAGGGCCTGTACGAGCAGTACTTC
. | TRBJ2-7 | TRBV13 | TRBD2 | CASSRPSGRNEQYF | TGTGCCAGCAGCCGGCCTAGCGGGAGGAACGAGCAGTACTTC
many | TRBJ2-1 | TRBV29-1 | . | CSATGTVSYNEQFF | TGCAGCGCTACAGGCACGGTTTCCTACAATGAGCAGTTCTTC
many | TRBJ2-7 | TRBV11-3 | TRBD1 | CASSLQGTGAYEQYF | TGTGCCAGCAGCTTACAGGGGACAGGGGCCTACGAGCAGTACTTC
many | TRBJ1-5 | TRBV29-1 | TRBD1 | CSARTGGDVNQPQHF | TGCAGCGCTCGGACAGGGGGCGATGTCAATCAGCCCCAGCATTTT
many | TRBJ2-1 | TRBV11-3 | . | CASSFGAANNEQFF | TGTGCCAGCAGCTTTGGAGCGGCGAACAATGAGCAGTTCTTC
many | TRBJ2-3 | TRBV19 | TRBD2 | CASSNRGRGVDTQYF | TGTGCCAGTAGTAACCGCGGGAGGGGTGTGGATACGCAGTATTTT
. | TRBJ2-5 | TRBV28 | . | CASSLKGQETQYF | TGTGCCAGCAGCCTAAAGGGACAAGAGACCCAGTACTTC
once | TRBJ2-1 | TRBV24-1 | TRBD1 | CATSDPTGGSYNEQFF | TGTGCCACCAGTGATCCAACAGGGGGCTCCTACAATGAGCAGTTCTTC
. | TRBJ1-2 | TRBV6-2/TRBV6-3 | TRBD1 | CATSGQLYGYTF | TGTGCCACCTCGGGACAGCTCTATGGCTACACCTTC
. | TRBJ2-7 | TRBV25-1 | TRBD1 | CASSDAGQGRTYEQYF | TGTGCCAGCAGTGATGCGGGACAGGGGAGGACCTACGAGCAGTACTTC
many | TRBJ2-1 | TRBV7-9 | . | CASSLGQNEQFF | TGTGCCAGCAGCTTAGGGCAAAATGAGCAGTTCTTC
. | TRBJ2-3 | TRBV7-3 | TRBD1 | CASSLGPGQGLNEQYF | TGTGCCAGCAGCTTAGGGCCGGGACAGGGACTGAATGAGCAGTATTTT
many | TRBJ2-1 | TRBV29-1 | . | CSVDTGTISYNEQFF | TGCAGCGTTGACACCGGGACGATCTCCTACAATGAGCAGTTCTTC
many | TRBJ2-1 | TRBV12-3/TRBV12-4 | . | CASSLISGQYNEQFF | TGTGCCAGCAGTTTAATCAGCGGACAATACAATGAGCAGTTCTTC
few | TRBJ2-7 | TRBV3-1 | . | CASSQGVGSYYEQYF | TGTGCCAGCAGCCAAGGGGTAGGAAGTTACTACGAGCAGTACTTC
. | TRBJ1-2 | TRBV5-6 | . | CASSFKGGSDYGYTF | TGTGCCAGCAGCTTTAAGGGGGGTTCCGACTATGGCTACACCTTC
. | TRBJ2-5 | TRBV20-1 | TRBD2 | CSATRLAGGPGETQYF | TGCAGTGCGACCCGACTAGCGGGAGGGCCGGGAGAGACCCAGTACTTC
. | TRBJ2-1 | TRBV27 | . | CASSPGSRGHNEQFF | TGTGCCAGCAGTCCGGGTTCCCGGGGCCACAATGAGCAGTTCTTC
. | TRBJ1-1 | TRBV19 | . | CASSIDLGEQCFF | TGTGCCAGTAGTATAGATCTAGGAGAACAGTGCTTCTTT
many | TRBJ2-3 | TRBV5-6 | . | CASRGGTGWADTQYF | TGTGCCAGCAGGGGGGGGACAGGTTGGGCAGATACGCAGTATTTT
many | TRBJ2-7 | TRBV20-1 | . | CSADRSPGEQYF | TGCAGTGCGGATCGGAGTCCGGGTGAGCAGTACTTC
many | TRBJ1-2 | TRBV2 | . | CASRPGTAKTYGYTF | TGTGCCAGCAGACCCGGGACGGCGAAAACCTATGGCTACACCTTC
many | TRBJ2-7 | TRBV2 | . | CASSQTGSYEQYF | TGTGCCAGCAGCCAGACAGGATCCTACGAGCAGTACTTC
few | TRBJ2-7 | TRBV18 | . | CASSRLSETTDREQYF | TGTGCCAGCTCACGACTTAGCGAGACAACTGATAGGGAGCAGTACTTC
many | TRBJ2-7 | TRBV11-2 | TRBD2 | CASSLSGRAGEQYF | TGTGCCAGCAGCCTTAGCGGGAGGGCCGGTGAGCAGTACTTC
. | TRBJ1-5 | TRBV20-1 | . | CSARPSGETQHF | TGCAGTGCTAGACCCAGCGGAGAGACCCAGCATTTT
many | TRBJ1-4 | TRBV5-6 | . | CASSSGLLNEKLFF | TGTGCCAGCAGCTCGGGACTGTTGAATGAAAAACTGTTTTTT